Below are 14 T cell receptor beta chains sequenced from a single sample in a study of a mutant IDH1 vaccine in newly diagnosed glioma. Sequencing used immunoSEQ multiplex PCR; TCRdb keeps in-frame clones, though not all of them. This sample carries 70,000 or so clones, about 86% of them seen once, and the ten largest clones take 4% to 5.5%. Time point defined: baseline, week 1 (first vaccination visit). Treatment noted: pre-vaccination baseline after standard-of-care therapy. The specimen was peripheral blood mononuclear cells (PBMCs), collected from a glioma patient treated with radiotherapy, temozolomide or both. Every receptor here comes from a woman aged 18-29 years with glioma. Some clones in this sample may be carry-over from other donors' samples.

The chain recombines TRBV5-1 with TRBJ1-2; no firm D call. CDR3 length: 14 amino acids. CDR1 is SGHRS and CDR2 is YFSETQ in the germline V gene. Trimming shortened V by 0 bases and J by 6 bases, and 12 bases separated the two germline ends. Written as DNA, the CDR3 is TGCGCCAGCAGCTTGGAGCCAGCCAGGCATGGCTACACCTTC. It codes for CASSLEPARHGYTF. Full variable domain (outside the CDR3, taken from reference TRBV5-1 and TRBJ1-2): KAGVTQTPRYLIKTRGQQVTLSCSPISGHRSVSWYQQTPGQGLQFLFEYFSETQRNKGNFPGRFSGRQFSNSRSEMNVSTLELGDSALYLCASSLEPARHGYTFGSGTRLTVV.

The rearrangement links TRBV9 to TRBJ2-6, with TRBD1 matching over 12 bases. CDR1 and CDR2 from the germline V gene are SGDLS and YYNGEE. The CDR3 covers 17 residues. V lost 3 bases, J lost 2 bases, and 3 bases stayed unmatched. The CDR3 loop is CASSGGQGAPGANVLTF. CDR3 nucleotide sequence: TGTGCCAGCAGCGGGGGACAGGGGGCGCCTGGGGCCAACGTCCTGACTTTC.

The rearrangement uses TRBV7-6 and TRBJ2-3; 11 bases are shared with TRBD2. The CDR3 runs 16 residues. The germline CDR1 and CDR2 sequences are SGHVS and FNYEAQ. The trim removed 1 base at V and 5 bases at J, leaving 5 bases unmatched. This CDR3 reads CASSLGASGGLDTQYF. CDR3 in DNA: TGTGCCAGCAGCTTAGGGGCTAGCGGGGGGCTAGATACGCAGTATTTT.

In nucleotides, the CDR3 is TGTGCCAGCAGCTTAGAGTGGGCAGGGGATGGCTACACCTTC. Its translation is CASSLEWAGDGYTF. The chain couples TRBV7-2 to TRBJ1-2, with TRBD1 as a possible D gene (6 bases). The germline V gene encodes CDR1 SGHTA and CDR2 FQGNSA. The CDR3 is made up of 14 amino acids. V dropped 1 base and J dropped 6 bases, with 12 bases sitting between them.

This clone was seen only once. The chain joins TRBV30 to TRBJ1-3; 9 nucleotides match TRBD1. Germline CDR1 GTSNPN, CDR2 SVGIG (reference sequence). The CDR3 sequence is 17 residues long. V trimming: 0 bases; J trimming: 0 bases; junction bases outside the gene matches: 6. CDR3 loop: CAWSVVGTGYSGNTIYF. CDR3 in DNA: TGTGCCTGGAGTGTAGTCGGGACAGGGTACTCTGGAAACACCATATATTTT. Full variable domain (rest looked up from reference TRBV30 and TRBJ1-3): SQTIHQWPATLVQPVGSPLSLECTVEGTSNPNLYWYRQAAGRGLQLLFYSVGIGQISSEVPQNLSASRPQDRQFILSSKKLLLSDSGFYLCAWSVVGTGYSGNTIYFGEGSWLTVV.

This chain connects TRBV7-3 to TRBJ1-1; 7 positions match TRBD1. J was trimmed by 8 bases and V by 5 bases; bases with no gene match: 5. This CDR3 is 12 amino acids long. CDR1 is SGHTA, CDR2 FQGTGA, per germline. CDR3 DNA: TGTGCCAGCAGCCCAGGGGGGAAGGAAGCTTTCTTT. Translated, it gives CASSPGGKEAFF. The whole variable domain, remainder taken from reference TRBV7-3 and TRBJ1-1, is GAGVSQTPSNKVTEKGKYVELRCDPISGHTALYWYRQSLGQGPEFLIYFQGTGAADDSGLPNDRFFAVRPEGSVSTLKIQRTERGDSAVYLCASSPGGKEAFFGQGTRLTVV.

The chain links TRBV6-5 to TRBJ2-2; 8 bases line up with TRBD1. The CDR3 is made up of 14 amino acids. Germline values: CDR1 MNHEY, CDR2 SVGAGI. With 6 bases clipped from V and 4 bases from J, the junction kept 4 bases outside the gene matches. CDR3 coding DNA: TGTGCCAGCAGACGACAGGGGCTCACCGGGGAGCTGTTTTTT. The encoded protein is CASRRQGLTGELFF.

The gene calls are TRBV7-2 and TRBJ2-5; maybe TRBD1 (5 bases). Trimming took 5 bases from V and 1 from J, leaving 14 bases between them. The length of the CDR3 is 15 residues. Germline V gene sequence: CDR1 SGHTA, CDR2 FQGNSA. The CDR3 DNA reads TGTGCCAGCAGCCCCTGGGGCGCGGTCCAAGAGACCCAGTACTTC. Translating gives CASSPWGAVQETQYF.

The chain employs TRBV10-3 and TRBJ2-1, with a weak D call TRBD2 (7 bases). This CDR3 contains 14 residues. CDR1 and CDR2 (germline): ENHRY, SYGVKD. The V end was cut by 10 bases, the J end by 1 base, with 14 bases between. The CDR3 nucleotides read TGTGCCACCAGGGGAGGGGGGTCCTACAATGAGCAGTTCTTC. This translates into CATRGGGSYNEQFF.

This clone was observed a single time. J is TRBJ1-2 and V is TRBV9; perhaps TRBD1 as D (5 bases). Looked up from germline, CDR1 is SGDLS and CDR2 is YYNGEE. The germline V and J ends were trimmed by 2 bases and 2 bases, with 16 bases remaining between them. This CDR3 has 16 amino acids. For the CDR3, the DNA is TGTGCCAGCAGCGTTGACCTTCGACAGACCAACTATGGCTACACCTTC. Translation: CASSVDLRQTNYGYTF. The full variable domain, in which reference TRBV9 and TRBJ1-2 provide the parts outside the CDR3, is DSGVTQTPKHLITATGQRVTLRCSPRSGDLSVYWYQQSLDQGLQFLIQYYNGEERAKGNILERFSAQQFPDLHSELNLSSLELGDSALYFCASSVDLRQTNYGYTFGSGTRLTVV.

This chain links TRBV15 with TRBJ2-7, with D unresolved. CDR1 and CDR2 from the germline V gene are LNHNV and YYDKDF (reference sequence). The CDR3 has 15 residues. V was shortened by 0 bases and J by 3 bases, with 12 bases between the two germline ends. CDR3 nucleotide sequence: TGTGCCACCAGCAGAGAGCCCCTGGCCGGCTACGAGCAGTACTTC. Amino acids: CATSREPLAGYEQYF. Together with reference TRBV15 and TRBJ2-7, the CDR3 gives the full variable domain: DAMVIQNPRYQVTQFGKPVTLSCSQTLNHNVMYWYQQKSSQAPKLLFHYYDKDFNNEADTPDNFQSRRPNTSFCFLDIRSPGLGDTAMYLCATSREPLAGYEQYFGPGTRLTVT.

The V gene is TRBV10-3, the J gene TRBJ1-2, with D maybe TRBD1 (5 bases). With 10 bases removed from V and 7 bases from J, the gap between germline ends came to 16 bases. CDR1 and CDR2 from the germline V gene are ENHRY and SYGVKD. CDR3 length: 12 residues. The CDR3, as DNA: TGTGCCACTAACGGGGGTCCAGCTGGCTACACCTTC. Its translation: CATNGGPAGYTF.

The chain recombines TRBV10-1 with TRBJ2-2, with 11 bases aligning to TRBD2. Germline V CDR1 and CDR2: WNHNN, SYGVQD (reference sequence). Trimming removed 4 bases from V and 7 bases from J; junction bases left unmatched: 11. This CDR3 region has 17 residues. The chain's CDR3 is CASSALVLAGVNGELFF. CDR3 coding DNA: TGCGCCAGCAGTGCTTTGGTACTAGCGGGAGTTAACGGGGAGCTGTTTTTT.

The chain uses TRBV5-4 and TRBJ1-1; weak D call: TRBD1 (5 bases). This CDR3 is built from 13 residues. Per the germline V gene, CDR1 is SGHNT and CDR2 is YYREEE (reference sequence). V dropped 5 bases and J dropped 1 base, with 9 bases sitting between them. Here the CDR3 reads CASSLQENTEAFF. Written as DNA, the CDR3 is TGTGCCAGCAGTTTACAGGAGAACACTGAAGCTTTCTTT.